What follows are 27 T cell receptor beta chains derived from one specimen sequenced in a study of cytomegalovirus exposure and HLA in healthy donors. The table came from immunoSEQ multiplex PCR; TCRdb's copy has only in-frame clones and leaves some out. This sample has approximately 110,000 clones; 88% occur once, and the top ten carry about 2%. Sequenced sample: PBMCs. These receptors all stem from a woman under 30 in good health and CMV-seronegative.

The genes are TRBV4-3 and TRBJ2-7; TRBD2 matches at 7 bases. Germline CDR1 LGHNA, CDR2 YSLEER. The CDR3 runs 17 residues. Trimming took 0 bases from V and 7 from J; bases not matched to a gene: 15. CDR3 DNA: TGCGCCAGCAGCCAAGATCGGCGTTTAGGGAGGGAGGGGGAGCAGTACTTC. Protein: CASSQDRRLGREGEQYF.

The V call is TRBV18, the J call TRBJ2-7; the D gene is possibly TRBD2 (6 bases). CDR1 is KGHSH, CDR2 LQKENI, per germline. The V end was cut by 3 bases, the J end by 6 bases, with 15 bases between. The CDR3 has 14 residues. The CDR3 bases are TGTGCCAGCTCACCGACTAGTACGGTGCTCGAGCAGTACTTC. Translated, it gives CASSPTSTVLEQYF.

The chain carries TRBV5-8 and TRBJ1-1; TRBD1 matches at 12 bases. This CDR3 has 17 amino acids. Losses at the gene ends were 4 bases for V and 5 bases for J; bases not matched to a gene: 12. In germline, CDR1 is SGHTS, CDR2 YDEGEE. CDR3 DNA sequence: TGTGCCAGCAGCCGGGGACAGGGGGCGCGAAGTAGGACTGAAGCTTTCTTT. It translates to CASSRGQGARSRTEAFF.

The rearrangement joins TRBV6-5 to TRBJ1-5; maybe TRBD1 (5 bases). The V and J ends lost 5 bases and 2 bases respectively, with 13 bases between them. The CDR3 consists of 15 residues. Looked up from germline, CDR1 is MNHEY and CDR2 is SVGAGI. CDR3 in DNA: TGTGCCAGCAGTCCTCAGGGCCGCGGCAATCAGCCCCAGCATTTT. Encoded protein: CASSPQGRGNQPQHF.

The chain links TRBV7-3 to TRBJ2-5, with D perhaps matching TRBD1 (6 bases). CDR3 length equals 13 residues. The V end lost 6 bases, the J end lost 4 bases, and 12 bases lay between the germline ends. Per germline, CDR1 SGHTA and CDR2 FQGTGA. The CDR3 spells CASRSGVGETQYF. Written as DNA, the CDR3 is TGTGCCAGCAGGTCAGGGGTCGGAGAGACCCAGTACTTC.

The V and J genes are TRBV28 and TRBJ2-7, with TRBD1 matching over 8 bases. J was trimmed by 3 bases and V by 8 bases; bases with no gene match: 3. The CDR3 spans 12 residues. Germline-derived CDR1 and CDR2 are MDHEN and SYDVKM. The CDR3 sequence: CASGTGHYEQYF. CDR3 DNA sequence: TGTGCCAGCGGGACAGGCCACTACGAGCAGTACTTC.

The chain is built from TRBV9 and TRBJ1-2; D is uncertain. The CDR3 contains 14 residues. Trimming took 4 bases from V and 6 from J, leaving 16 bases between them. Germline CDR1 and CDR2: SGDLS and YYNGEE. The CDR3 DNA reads TGTGCCAGCAGCCTCCACAGTTCGGTCGATGGCTACACCTTC. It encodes CASSLHSSVDGYTF.

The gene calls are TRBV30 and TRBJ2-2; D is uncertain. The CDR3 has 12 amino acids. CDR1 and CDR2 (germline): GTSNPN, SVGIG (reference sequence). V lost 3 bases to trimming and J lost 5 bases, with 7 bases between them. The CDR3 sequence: CAWSAGTGELFF. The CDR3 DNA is TGTGCCTGGAGCGCCGGGACCGGGGAGCTGTTTTTT.

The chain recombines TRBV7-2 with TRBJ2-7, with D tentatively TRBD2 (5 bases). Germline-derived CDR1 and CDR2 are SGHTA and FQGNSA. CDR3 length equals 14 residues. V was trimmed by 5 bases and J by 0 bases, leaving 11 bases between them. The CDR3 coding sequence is TGTGCCAGCAGCCCCAGCGGAAGCTCCTACGAGCAGTACTTC. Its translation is CASSPSGSSYEQYF.

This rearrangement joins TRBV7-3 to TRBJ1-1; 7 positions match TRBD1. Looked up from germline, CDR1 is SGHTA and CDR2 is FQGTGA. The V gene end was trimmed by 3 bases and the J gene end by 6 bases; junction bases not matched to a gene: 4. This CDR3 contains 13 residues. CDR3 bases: TGTGCCAGCAGCTTGACAGGGTCCCCTGAAGCTTTCTTT. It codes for CASSLTGSPEAFF.

CDR3 protein: CASSLLEGSTEAFF. The CDR3 nucleotides read TGTGCCAGCAGTTTACTGGAGGGGAGCACTGAAGCTTTCTTT. The chain has TRBV27 and TRBJ1-1; TRBD1 is a possible D gene (5 bases). Between the trimmed V and J ends, which lost 2 bases and 4 bases, there was a span of 11 bases. The CDR3 consists of 14 residues. Looked up from germline, CDR1 is MNHEY and CDR2 is SMNVEV (reference sequence).

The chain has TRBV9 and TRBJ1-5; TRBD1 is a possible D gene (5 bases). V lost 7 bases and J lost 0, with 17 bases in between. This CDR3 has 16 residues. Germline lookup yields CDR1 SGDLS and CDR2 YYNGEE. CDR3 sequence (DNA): TGTGCCAGCGGACAAAAAGGGGATTATAGCAATCAGCCCCAGCATTTT. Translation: CASGQKGDYSNQPQHF. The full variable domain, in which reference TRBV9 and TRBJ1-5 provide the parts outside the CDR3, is DSGVTQTPKHLITATGQRVTLRCSPRSGDLSVYWYQQSLDQGLQFLIQYYNGEERAKGNILERFSAQQFPDLHSELNLSSLELGDSALYFCASGQKGDYSNQPQHFGDGTRLSIL.

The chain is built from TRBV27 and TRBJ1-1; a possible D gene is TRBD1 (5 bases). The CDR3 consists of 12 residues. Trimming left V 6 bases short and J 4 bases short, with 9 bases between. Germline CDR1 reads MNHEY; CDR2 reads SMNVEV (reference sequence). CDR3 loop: CASSPRATEAFF. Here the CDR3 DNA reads TGTGCCAGCAGCCCCAGGGCCACTGAAGCTTTCTTT.

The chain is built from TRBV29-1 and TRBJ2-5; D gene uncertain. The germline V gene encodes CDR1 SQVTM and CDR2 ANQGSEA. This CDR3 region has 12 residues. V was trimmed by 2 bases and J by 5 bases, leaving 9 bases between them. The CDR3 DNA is TGCAGCGTTGAAAGAACTGAGGAGACCCAGTACTTC. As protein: CSVERTEETQYF.

CDR3 nucleotides: TGTGCCAGCAGGGGACAGCCCTACGAGCAGTACTTC. Its protein product is CASRGQPYEQYF. The chain carries TRBV2 and TRBJ2-7; 7 bases align to TRBD1. CDR3 length: 12 amino acids. The germline CDR1 and CDR2 sequences are SNHLY and FYNNEI. With V trimmed by 6 bases and J by 2 bases, 1 base remained unmatched.

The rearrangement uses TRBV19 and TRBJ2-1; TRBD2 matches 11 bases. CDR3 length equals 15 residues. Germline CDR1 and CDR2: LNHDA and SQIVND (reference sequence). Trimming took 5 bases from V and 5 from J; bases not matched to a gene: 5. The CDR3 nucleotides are TGTGCCAGTAGTTACGGGACTAGCGGACACAATGAGCAGTTCTTC. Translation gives CASSYGTSGHNEQFF.

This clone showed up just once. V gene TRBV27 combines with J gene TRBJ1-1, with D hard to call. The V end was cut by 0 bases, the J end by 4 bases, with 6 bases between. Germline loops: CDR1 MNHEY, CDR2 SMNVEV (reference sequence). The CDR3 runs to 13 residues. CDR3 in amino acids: CASSLSGFTEAFF. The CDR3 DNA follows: TGTGCCAGCAGTTTATCCGGGTTCACTGAAGCTTTCTTT.

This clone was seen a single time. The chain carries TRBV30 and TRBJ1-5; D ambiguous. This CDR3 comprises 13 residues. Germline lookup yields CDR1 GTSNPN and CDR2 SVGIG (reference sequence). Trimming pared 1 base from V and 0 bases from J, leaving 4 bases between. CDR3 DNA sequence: TGTGCCTGGAGTGAGCATAGCAATCAGCCCCAGCATTTT. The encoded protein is CAWSEHSNQPQHF.

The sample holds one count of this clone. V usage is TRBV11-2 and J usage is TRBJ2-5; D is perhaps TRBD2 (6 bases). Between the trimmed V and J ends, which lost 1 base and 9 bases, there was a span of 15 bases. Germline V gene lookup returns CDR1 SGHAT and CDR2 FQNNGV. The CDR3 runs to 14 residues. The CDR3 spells CASSLGRRGAAQYF. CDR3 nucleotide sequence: TGTGCCAGCAGCTTAGGCAGGCGGGGCGCGGCCCAGTACTTC.

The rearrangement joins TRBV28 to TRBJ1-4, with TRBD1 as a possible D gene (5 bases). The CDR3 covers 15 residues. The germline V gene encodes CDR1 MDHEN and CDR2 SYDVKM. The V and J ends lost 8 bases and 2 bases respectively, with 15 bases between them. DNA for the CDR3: TGTGCCAGCCTCCCTCCAGGGATCACTAATGAAAAACTGTTTTTT. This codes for CASLPPGITNEKLFF.

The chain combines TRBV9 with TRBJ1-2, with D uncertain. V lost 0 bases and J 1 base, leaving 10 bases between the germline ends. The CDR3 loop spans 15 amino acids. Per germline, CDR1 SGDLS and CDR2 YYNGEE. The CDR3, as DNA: TGTGCCAGCAGCGTAGTCGGGGAGATTAACTATGGCTACACCTTC. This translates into CASSVVGEINYGYTF.

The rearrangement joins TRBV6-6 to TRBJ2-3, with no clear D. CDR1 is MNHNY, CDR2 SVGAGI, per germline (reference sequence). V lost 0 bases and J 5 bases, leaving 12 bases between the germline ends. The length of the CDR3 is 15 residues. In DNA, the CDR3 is TGTGCCAGCAGTTACTCCCCTGGCGGCATAGATACGCAGTATTTT. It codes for CASSYSPGGIDTQYF.

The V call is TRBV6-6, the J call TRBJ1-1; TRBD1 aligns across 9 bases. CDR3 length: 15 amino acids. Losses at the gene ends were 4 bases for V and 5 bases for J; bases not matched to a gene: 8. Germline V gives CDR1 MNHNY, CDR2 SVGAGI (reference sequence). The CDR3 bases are TGTGCCAGCAGTTTACAACAGGGGGCAGGGACTGAAGCTTTCTTT. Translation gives CASSLQQGAGTEAFF.

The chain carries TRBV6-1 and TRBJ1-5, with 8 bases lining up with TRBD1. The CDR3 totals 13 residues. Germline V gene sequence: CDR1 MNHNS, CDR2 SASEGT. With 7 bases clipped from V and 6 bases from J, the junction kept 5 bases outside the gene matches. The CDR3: CASTTGGGQPQHF. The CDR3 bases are TGTGCCAGCACAACAGGGGGTGGTCAGCCCCAGCATTTT.

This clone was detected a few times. In DNA, the CDR3 is TGTGCCACCAGGGGGACAAACACCGGGGAGCTGTTTTTT. It codes for CATRGTNTGELFF. V is TRBV6-5 and J is TRBJ2-2, with 7 positions matching TRBD1. After removal of 10 bases from V and 2 bases from J, the junction contained 4 bases not matched to a gene. This CDR3 has 13 residues. Per germline, CDR1 MNHEY and CDR2 SVGAGI.

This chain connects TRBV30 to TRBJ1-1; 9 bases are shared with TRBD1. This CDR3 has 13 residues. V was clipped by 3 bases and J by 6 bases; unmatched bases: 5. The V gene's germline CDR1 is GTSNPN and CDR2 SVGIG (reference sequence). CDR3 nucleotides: TGTGCCTGGAGCCCAAGGACAGGGGCTGAAGCTTTCTTT. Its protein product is CAWSPRTGAEAFF.

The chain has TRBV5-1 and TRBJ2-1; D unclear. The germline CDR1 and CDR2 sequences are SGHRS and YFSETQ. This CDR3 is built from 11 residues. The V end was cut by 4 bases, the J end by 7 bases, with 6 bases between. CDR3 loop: CASSAGNEQFF. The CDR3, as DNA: TGCGCCAGCAGCGCCGGGAATGAGCAGTTCTTC. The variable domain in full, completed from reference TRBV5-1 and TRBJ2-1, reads KAGVTQTPRYLIKTRGQQVTLSCSPISGHRSVSWYQQTPGQGLQFLFEYFSETQRNKGNFPGRFSGRQFSNSRSEMNVSTLELGDSALYLCASSAGNEQFFGPGTRLTVL.